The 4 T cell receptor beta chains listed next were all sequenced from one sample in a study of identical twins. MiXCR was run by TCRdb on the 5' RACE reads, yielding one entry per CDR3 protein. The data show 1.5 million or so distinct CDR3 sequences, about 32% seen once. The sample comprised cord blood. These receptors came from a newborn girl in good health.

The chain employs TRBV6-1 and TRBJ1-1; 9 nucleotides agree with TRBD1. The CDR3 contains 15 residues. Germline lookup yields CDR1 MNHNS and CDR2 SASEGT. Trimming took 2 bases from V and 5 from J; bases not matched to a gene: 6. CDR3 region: CASSELTGGWTEAFF. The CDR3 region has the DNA TGTGCCAGCAGTGAATTGACAGGGGGATGGACTGAAGCTTTCTTT.

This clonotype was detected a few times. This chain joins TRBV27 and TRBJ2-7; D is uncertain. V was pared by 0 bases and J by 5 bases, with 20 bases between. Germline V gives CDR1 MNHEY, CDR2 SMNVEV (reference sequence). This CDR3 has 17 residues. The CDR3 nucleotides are TGTGCCAGCAGTTTATCGGCCGATAACGGGCCGATGGACGAGCAGTACTTC. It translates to CASSLSADNGPMDEQYF.

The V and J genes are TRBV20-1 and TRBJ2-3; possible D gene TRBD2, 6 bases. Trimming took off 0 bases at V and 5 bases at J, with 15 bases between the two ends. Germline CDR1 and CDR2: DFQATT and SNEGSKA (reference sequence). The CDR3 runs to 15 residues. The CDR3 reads CSARDPRDSLDTQYF. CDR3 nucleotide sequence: TGCAGTGCTAGAGATCCGCGGGATTCCTTAGATACGCAGTATTTT.

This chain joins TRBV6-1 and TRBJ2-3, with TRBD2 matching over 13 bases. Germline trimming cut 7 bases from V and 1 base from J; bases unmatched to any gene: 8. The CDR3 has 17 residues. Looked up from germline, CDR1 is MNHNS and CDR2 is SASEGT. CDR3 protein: CASKIGLAGAGTDTQYF. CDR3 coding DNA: TGTGCCAGCAAGATCGGACTAGCGGGGGCCGGCACAGATACGCAGTATTTT.